This T cell receptor beta chain was identified during a study of brain T cells in children with intractable seizures. The V gene's germline CDR1 is LGHNA and CDR2 YNFKEQ. Between the trimmed V and J ends, which lost 1 base and 5 bases, there was a span of 15 bases. The CDR3 is 16 residues long. Indicated time point: blood from clinic visit 5 months post-surgery; TSC patient then seizure free. Clones were read by immunoSEQ multiplex PCR, and TCRdb kept only the in-frame ones, dropping some. The sample holds about 320,000 clones, about 93% seen once. The sequence came from a boy younger than two with tuberous sclerosis and intractable seizures. Sequenced material: peripheral blood, taken more than 4 months after surgery. The V and J genes are TRBV4-2 and TRBJ2-1; D perhaps matches TRBD1 (5 bases). CDR3 sequence: CASSQVFQGLDNEQFF. In DNA, the CDR3 is TGTGCCAGCAGCCAAGTATTCCAGGGTTTGGACAATGAGCAGTTCTTC.